This T cell receptor beta chain was recorded in a study of technical replicates of blood from several donors. Germline assignment: CDR1 SGHTA and CDR2 FQGTGA. The trim removed 5 bases at V and 3 bases at J, leaving 4 bases unmatched. This CDR3 spans 14 amino acids. Clones were read by immunoSEQ multiplex PCR, and TCRdb kept only the in-frame ones, dropping some. The sample consists of 65,000 to 95,000 clones, approximately 97% of them appearing once. The clonotype originates from a human donor in good health. The specimen was T cells isolated from PBMCs. The chain couples TRBV7-3 to TRBJ1-2; 9 nucleotides match TRBD1. The CDR3 nucleotides read TGTGCCAGCAGCCCGACAGGGGGGGACTATGGCTACACCTTC. Its translation: CASSPTGGDYGYTF.